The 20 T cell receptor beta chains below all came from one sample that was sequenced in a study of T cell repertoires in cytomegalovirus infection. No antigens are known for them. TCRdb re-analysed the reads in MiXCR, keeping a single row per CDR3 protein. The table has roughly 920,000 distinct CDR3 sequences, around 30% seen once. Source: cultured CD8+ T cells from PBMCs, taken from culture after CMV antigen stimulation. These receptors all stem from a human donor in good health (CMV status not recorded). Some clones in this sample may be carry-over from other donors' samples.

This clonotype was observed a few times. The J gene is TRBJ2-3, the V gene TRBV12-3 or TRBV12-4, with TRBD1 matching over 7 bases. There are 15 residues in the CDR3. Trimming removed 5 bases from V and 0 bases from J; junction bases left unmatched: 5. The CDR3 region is CASSPQGSSTDTQYF. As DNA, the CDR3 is TGTGCCAGCAGTCCACAGGGGTCTAGCACAGATACGCAGTATTTT.

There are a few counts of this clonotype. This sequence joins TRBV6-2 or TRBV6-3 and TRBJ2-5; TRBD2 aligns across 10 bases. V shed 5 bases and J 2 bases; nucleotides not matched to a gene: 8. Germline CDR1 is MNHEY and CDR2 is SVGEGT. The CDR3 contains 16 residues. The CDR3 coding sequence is TGTGCCAGCAGTCATCCCGGACTAGCGGTACAAGAGACCCAGTACTTC. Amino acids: CASSHPGLAVQETQYF.

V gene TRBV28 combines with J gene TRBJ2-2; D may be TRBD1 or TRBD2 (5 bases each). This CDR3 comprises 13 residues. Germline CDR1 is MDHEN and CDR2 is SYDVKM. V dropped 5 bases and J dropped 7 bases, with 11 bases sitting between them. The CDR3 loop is CASSPRGDGELFF. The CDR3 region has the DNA TGTGCCAGCAGTCCCCGAGGGGACGGGGAGCTGTTTTTT.

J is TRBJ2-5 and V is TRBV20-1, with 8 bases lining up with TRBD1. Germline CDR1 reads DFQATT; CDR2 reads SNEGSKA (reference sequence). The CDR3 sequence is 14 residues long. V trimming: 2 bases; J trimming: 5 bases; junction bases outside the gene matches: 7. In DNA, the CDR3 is TGCAGTGCTAGACGGAGGGACAGGATGGAGACCCAGTACTTC. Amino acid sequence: CSARRRDRMETQYF.

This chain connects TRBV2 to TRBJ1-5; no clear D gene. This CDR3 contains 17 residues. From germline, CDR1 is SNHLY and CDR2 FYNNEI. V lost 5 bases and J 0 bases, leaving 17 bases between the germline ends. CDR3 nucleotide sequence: TGTGCCAGCAGTAAATCGGGGTTAACGGGTAGCAATCAGCCCCAGCATTTT. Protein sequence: CASSKSGLTGSNQPQHF.

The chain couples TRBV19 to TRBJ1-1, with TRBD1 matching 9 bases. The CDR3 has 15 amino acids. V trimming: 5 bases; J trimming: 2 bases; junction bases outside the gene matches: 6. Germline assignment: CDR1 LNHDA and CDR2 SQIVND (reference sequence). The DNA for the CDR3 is TGTGCCAGTAGTCCGGGGGACAGGGCTAACACTGAAGCTTTCTTT. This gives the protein CASSPGDRANTEAFF. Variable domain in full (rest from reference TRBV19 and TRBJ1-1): DGGITQSPKYLFRKEGQNVTLSCEQNLNHDAMYWYRQDPGQGLRLIYYSQIVNDFQKGDIAEGYSVSREKKESFPLTVTSAQKNPTAFYLCASSPGDRANTEAFFGQGTRLTVV.

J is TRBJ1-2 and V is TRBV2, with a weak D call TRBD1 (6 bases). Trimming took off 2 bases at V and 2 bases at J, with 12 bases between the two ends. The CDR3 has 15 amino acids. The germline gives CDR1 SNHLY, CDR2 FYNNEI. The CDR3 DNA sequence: TGTGCCAGCAGTGAAAAGGGGACACTAAACTATGGCTACACCTTC. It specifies CASSEKGTLNYGYTF.

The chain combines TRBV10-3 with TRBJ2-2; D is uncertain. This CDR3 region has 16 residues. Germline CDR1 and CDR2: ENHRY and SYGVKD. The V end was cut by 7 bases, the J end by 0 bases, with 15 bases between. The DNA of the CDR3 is TGTGCCATCAAACGGTCGTACGACGCGAACACCGGGGAGCTGTTTTTT. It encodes CAIKRSYDANTGELFF.

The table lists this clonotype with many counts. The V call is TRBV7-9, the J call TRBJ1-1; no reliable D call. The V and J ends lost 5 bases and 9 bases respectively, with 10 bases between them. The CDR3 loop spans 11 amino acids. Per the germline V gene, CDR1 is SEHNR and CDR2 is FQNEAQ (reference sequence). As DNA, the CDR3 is TGTGCCAGCAGCCCCAAGAGTCAAGCTTTCTTT. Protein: CASSPKSQAFF.

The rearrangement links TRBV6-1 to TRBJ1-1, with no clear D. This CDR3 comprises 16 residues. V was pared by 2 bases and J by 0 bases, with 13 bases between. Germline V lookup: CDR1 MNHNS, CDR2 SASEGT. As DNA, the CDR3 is TGTGCCAGCAGTGAAAAGTTCGCTTTTATGAACACTGAAGCTTTCTTT. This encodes CASSEKFAFMNTEAFF.

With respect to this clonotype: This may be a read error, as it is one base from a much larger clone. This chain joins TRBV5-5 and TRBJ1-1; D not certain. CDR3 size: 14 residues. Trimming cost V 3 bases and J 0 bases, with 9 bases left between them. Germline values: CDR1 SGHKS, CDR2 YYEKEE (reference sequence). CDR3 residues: CASSWPQMNTEAFF. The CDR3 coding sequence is TGTGCCAGCAGCTGGCCACAGATGAACACTGAAGCTTTCTTT.

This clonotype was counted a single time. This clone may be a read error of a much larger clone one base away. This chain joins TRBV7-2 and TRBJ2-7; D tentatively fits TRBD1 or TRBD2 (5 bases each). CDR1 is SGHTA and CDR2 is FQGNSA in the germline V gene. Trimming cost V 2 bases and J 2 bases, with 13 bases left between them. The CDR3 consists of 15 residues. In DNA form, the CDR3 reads TGTGCCAGCAGCTTATGGGAGCAGGGTCCCTACGAGCAGTACTTC. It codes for CASSLWEQGPYEQYF.

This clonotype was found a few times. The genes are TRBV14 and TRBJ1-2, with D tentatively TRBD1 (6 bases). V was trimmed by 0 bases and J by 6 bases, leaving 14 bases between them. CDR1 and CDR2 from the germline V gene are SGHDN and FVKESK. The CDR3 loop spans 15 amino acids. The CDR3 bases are TGTGCCAGCAGCCAAGAAATGGCGGGGGCTGATGGCTACACCTTC. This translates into CASSQEMAGADGYTF. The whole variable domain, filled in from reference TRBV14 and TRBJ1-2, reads EAGVTQFPSHSVIEKGQTVTLRCDPISGHDNLYWYRRVMGKEIKFLLHFVKESKQDESGMPNNRFLAERTGGTYSTLKVQPAELEDSGVYFCASSQEMAGADGYTFGSGTRLTVV.

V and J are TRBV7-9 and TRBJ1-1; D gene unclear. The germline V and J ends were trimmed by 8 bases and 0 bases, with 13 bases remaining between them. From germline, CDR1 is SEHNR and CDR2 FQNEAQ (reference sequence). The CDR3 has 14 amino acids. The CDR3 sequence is CASVGEMMNTEAFF. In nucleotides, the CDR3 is TGTGCCAGCGTTGGGGAGATGATGAACACTGAAGCTTTCTTT.

The CDR3 coding sequence is TGCAGTGCTCCGACTAGCGGGGACTCCTACGAGCAGTACTTC. Its translation: CSAPTSGDSYEQYF. The chain recombines TRBV20-1 with TRBJ2-7; 11 bases match TRBD2. Germline CDR1 is DFQATT and CDR2 is SNEGSKA (reference sequence). Trimming at V came to 5 bases and at J to 0 bases, leaving 3 bases not matched to a gene. CDR3 length: 14 residues.

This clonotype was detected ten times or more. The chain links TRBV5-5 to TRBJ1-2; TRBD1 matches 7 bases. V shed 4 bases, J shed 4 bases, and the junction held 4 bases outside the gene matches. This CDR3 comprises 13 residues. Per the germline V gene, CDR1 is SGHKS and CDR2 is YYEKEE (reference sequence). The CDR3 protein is CASSMDRSYGYTF. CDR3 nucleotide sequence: TGTGCCAGCAGCATGGACAGGAGCTATGGCTACACCTTC.

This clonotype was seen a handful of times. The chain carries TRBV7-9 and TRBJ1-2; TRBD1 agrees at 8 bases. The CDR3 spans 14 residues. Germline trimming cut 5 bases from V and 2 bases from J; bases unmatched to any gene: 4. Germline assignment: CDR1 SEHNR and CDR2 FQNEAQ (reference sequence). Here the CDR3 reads CASSPRQGNYGYTF. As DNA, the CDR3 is TGTGCCAGCAGCCCCCGACAGGGGAACTATGGCTACACCTTC.

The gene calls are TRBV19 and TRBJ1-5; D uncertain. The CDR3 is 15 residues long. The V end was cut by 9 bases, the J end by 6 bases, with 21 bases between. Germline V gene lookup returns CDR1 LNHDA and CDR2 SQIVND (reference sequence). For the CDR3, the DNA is TGTGCCAGCGAGATTATGGGGTTCGGCAGTCAGCCCCAGCATTTT. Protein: CASEIMGFGSQPQHF. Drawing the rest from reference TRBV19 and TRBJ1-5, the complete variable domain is DGGITQSPKYLFRKEGQNVTLSCEQNLNHDAMYWYRQDPGQGLRLIYYSQIVNDFQKGDIAEGYSVSREKKESFPLTVTSAQKNPTAFYLCASEIMGFGSQPQHFGDGTRLSIL.

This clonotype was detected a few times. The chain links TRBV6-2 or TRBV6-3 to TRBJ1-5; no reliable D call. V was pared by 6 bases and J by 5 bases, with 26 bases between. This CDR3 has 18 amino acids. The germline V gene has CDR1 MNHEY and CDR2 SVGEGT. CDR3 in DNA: TGTGCCAGCAGCTACGGCAGGTGGGAGCGTCCCTCCGATCAGCCCCAGCATTTT. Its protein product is CASSYGRWERPSDQPQHF.

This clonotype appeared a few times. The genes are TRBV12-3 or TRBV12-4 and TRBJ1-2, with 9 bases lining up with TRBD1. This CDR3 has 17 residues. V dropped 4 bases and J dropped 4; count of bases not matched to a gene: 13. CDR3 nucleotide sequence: TGTGCCAGCAGTTCCACCCCCTTGGGACAGGGTTCCTATGGCTACACCTTC. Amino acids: CASSSTPLGQGSYGYTF.